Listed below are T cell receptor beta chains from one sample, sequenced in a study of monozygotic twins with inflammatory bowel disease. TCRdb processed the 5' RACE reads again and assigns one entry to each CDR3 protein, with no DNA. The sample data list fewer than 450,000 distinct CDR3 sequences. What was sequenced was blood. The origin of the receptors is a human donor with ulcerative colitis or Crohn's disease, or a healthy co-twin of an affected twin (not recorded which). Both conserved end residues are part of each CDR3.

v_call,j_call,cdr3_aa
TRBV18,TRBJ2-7,CASSPPGRAYEQYF
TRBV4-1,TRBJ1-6,CASSQGQLNNSPLHF
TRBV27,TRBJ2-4,CASSLFPGGAKNIQYF
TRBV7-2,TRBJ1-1,CASSYGGPNTEAFF
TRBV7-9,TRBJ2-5,CASSPLRVRSSETQYF
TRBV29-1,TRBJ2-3,CSVVFLGTAYTDTQYF
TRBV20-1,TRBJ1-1,CSARDVRGETEAFF
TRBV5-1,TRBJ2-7,CASSTTPGTGAHEQYF
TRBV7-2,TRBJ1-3,CASSLGTARSSGNTIYF
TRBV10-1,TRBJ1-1,CASSEDQYVRKAFF
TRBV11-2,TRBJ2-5,CASSLDGYQETQYF
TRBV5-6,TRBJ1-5,CASSLSRTGDQPQHF
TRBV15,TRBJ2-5,CATSRDLQETQYF
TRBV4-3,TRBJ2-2,CASSPGTLNTGELFF
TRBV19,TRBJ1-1,CASSFQGHTEAFF
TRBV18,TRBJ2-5,CASSPIGLAGGQRETQYF
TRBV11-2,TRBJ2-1,CASSLVTLAGAYSYNEQFF
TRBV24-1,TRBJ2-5,CATSDPAEGEETQYF
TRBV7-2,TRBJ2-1,CASSLRNPGTHNEQFF
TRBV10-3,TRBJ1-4,CAISVRVNEKLFF
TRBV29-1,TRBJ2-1,CSVEDRPPLAGEEGEQFF
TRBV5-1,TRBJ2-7,CASKRLAGGSSYEQYF
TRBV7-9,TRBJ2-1,CASSLWRNTNYNEQFF
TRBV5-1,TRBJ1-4,CASSLRGGGPTNEKLFF
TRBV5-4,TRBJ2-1,CASSLGISSYNEQFF
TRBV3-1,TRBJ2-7,CASSPKMWQGAYEQYF
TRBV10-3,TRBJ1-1,CAISGQGVAEAFF
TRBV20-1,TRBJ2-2,CSAQRRGRRAGELFF
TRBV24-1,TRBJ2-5,CATLPGETQYF
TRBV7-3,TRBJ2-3,CASSGTGGADTQYF
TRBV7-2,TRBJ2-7,CASSLGVGQYF
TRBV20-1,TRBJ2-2,CSARDRDSGGTAFAGELFF
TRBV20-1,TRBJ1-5,CSARVTGTGPNQPQHF
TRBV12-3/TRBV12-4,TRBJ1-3,CAGGTGIGNTIYF
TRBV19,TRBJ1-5,CASRVGLRGNQPQHF
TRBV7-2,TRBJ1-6,CASSLSPVRPLHF
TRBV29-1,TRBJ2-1,CSVRRDLSFYNEQFF
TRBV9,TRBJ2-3,CASSVEWDRRTDTQYF
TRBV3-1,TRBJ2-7,CASSRSGQGTYEQYF
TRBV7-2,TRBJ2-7,CASSSLPGTNYEQYF
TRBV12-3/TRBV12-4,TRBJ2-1,CASSWLLAGGNEQFF
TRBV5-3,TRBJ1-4,CARSHGTASSTNEKLFF
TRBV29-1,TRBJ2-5,CSVDPSGVETQYF
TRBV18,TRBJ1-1,CASSPPNMGGGTEAFF
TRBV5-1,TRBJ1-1,CASSLGQMNTEAFF
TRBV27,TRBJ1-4,CASSLNWGGTNEKLFF
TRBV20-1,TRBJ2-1,CSARDRAPLPGLAGWAYNEQFF
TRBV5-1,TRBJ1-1,CASSYTGTRQNTEAFF
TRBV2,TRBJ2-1,CASSDLRSSYNEQFF
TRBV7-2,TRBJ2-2,CASTEAGRKINTGELFF
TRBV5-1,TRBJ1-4,CASSLRRATNEKLFF
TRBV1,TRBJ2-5,CTSRVVGYFMETQYF
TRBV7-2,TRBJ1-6,CASSPGTGPSPLHF